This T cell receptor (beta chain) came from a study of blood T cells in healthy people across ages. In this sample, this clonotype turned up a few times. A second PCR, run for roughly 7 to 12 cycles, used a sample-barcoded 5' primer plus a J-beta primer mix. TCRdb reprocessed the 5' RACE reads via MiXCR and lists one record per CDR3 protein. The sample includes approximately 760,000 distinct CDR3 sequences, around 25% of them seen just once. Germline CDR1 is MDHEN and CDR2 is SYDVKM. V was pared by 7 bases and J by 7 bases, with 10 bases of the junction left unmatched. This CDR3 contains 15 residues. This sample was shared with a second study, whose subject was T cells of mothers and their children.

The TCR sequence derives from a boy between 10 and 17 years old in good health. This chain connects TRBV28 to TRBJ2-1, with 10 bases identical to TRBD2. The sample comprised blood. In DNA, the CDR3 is TGTGCCAGCACCATCGGGACTAGCGTTACAAATGAGCAGTTCTTC. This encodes CASTIGTSVTNEQFF.